These 29 T cell receptor beta chains share one sample of origin, sequenced in a study of CD8 T cells in ankylosing spondylitis. Study findings and constraints: Blood of patients with ankylosing spondylitis appeared to be characterized by a TCR beta motif of 8 or 9 highly homologous variants.

In TCRdb, the 5' RACE reads were re-called with MiXCR into one record per CDR3 protein. Of about 220,000 distinct CDR3 sequences in the sample, 7.3% are singletons; the top ten hold approximately 15%. No antigen is known for these receptors. Sequenced: blood, either unsorted or a sorted T cell fraction (not recorded which). The source of these receptors is a male donor with ankylosing spondylitis.

This clonotype has a count of ten or more. This chain uses TRBV29-1 with TRBJ2-4, with D possibly TRBD1 on 6 matching bases. Deletions cut 4 bases from V and 4 bases from J, with 11 bases between. This CDR3 spans 13 amino acids. Germline CDR1 SQVTM, CDR2 ANQGSEA. The CDR3 DNA is TGCAGCGTTGTTGATGGACAGAAAAACATTCAGTACTTC. Amino acid sequence: CSVVDGQKNIQYF.

The sample holds many counts of this clonotype. CDR3 residues: CASSQTGGRLNTEAFF. The DNA of the CDR3 is TGCGCCAGCAGCCAGACCGGGGGGCGATTGAACACTGAAGCTTTCTTT. V and J are TRBV5-1 and TRBJ1-1; D perhaps matches TRBD1 (6 bases). The CDR3 runs 16 residues. V lost 4 bases and J 0 bases, leaving 16 bases between the germline ends. CDR1 and CDR2 from the germline V gene are SGHRS and YFSETQ.

This clonotype was seen at least ten times. The chain combines TRBV7-9 with TRBJ2-1, with D uncertain. The CDR3 is 12 amino acids. Trimming pared 2 bases from V and 8 bases from J, leaving 7 bases between. Germline CDR1 is SEHNR and CDR2 is FQNEAQ (reference sequence). CDR3 loop: CASSLIQDEQFF. CDR3 nucleotides: TGTGCCAGCAGCTTAATCCAGGATGAGCAGTTCTTC.

This clonotype showed up many times. CDR3 region: CASSLSVGGSTDTQYF. The CDR3 DNA reads as TGTGCCAGCAGCTTAAGCGTTGGCGGTAGCACAGATACGCAGTATTTT. The chain combines TRBV7-9 with TRBJ2-3; D unclear. Germline V lookup: CDR1 SEHNR, CDR2 FQNEAQ (reference sequence). The CDR3 spans 16 residues. The V end lost 2 bases, the J end lost 0 bases, and 12 bases lay between the germline ends.

Many counts were recorded for this clonotype. This chain uses TRBV27 with TRBJ2-3; tentatively, D is TRBD1 (6 bases). Germline V gene sequence: CDR1 MNHEY, CDR2 SMNVEV (reference sequence). The CDR3 has 15 residues. V dropped 5 bases and J dropped 1 base, with 13 bases sitting between them. The CDR3 sequence is CASSTRGRRTDTQYF. The CDR3 region has the DNA TGTGCCAGCAGTACCAGGGGTAGGCGCACAGATACGCAGTATTTT.

This clonotype was seen repeatedly, ten times or more. The chain joins TRBV7-8 to TRBJ2-1; 7 positions agree with TRBD2. V lost 7 bases to trimming and J lost 2 bases; unmatched junction nucleotides: 5. The CDR3 loop spans 14 amino acids. Germline-derived CDR1 and CDR2 are SGHVS and FQNEAQ. CDR3 sequence: CASTRAGTYNEQFF. As DNA, the CDR3 is TGTGCCAGCACCCGAGCGGGGACCTACAATGAGCAGTTCTTC.

This clonotype was observed a handful of times. This sequence joins TRBV11-2 and TRBJ2-3, with 8 nucleotides matching TRBD2. Germline V gene sequence: CDR1 SGHAT, CDR2 FQNNGV. V trimming: 5 bases; J trimming: 5 bases; junction bases outside the gene matches: 6. This CDR3 has 14 residues. CDR3 sequence (DNA): TGTGCCAGCAGCCCCGGCAGCGGGAGAGATACGCAGTATTTT. It is translated as CASSPGSGRDTQYF. Full variable domain (remainder filled in from reference TRBV11-2 and TRBJ2-3): EAGVAQSPRYKIIEKRQSVAFWCNPISGHATLYWYQQILGQGPKLLIQFQNNGVVDDSQLPKDRFSAERLKGVDSTLKIQPAKLEDSAVYLCASSPGSGRDTQYFGPGTRLTVL.

The genes are TRBV11-2 and TRBJ2-7; unclear D gene. This CDR3 contains 15 residues. V lost 0 bases and J 0 bases, leaving 9 bases between the germline ends. Per the germline V gene, CDR1 is SGHAT and CDR2 is FQNNGV. The CDR3 nucleotides are TGTGCCAGCAGCTTAGACTGGGGTAACTCCTACGAGCAGTACTTC. Encoded protein: CASSLDWGNSYEQYF.

This clonotype has a count of ten or more. This sequence joins TRBV20-1 and TRBJ1-2; 9 nucleotides agree with TRBD1. Germline CDR1 reads DFQATT; CDR2 reads SNEGSKA (reference sequence). V lost 4 bases to trimming and J lost 2 bases; unmatched junction nucleotides: 5. CDR3 length: 14 amino acids. This chain's CDR3 is CSANPTGGNYGYTF. CDR3 coding DNA: TGCAGTGCTAACCCCACAGGGGGCAACTATGGCTACACCTTC.

This clonotype was observed a handful of times. This chain connects TRBV20-1 to TRBJ1-6, with D maybe TRBD1 (6 bases). The CDR3 is 14 residues long. CDR1 DFQATT and CDR2 SNEGSKA come from the germline V gene (reference sequence). Trimming took 5 bases from V and 7 from J, leaving 15 bases between them. The CDR3 sequence is CSAHNRERNSPLHF. For the CDR3, the DNA is TGCAGTGCTCACAACAGGGAGAGGAATTCACCCCTCCACTTT.

This clonotype was seen ten or more times. The rearrangement joins TRBV6-5 to TRBJ2-5; the D gene is possibly TRBD1 (5 bases). CDR3 length equals 17 residues. Trimming shortened V by 0 bases and J by 5 bases, and 19 bases separated the two germline ends. Germline CDR1 is MNHEY and CDR2 is SVGAGI. CDR3 region: CASSYSLLPQGSETQYF. CDR3 DNA: TGTGCCAGCAGTTACTCGCTTCTTCCGCAGGGATCTGAGACCCAGTACTTC.

This clonotype was counted many times. The chain combines TRBV11-2 with TRBJ2-7; weak D call: TRBD1 (6 bases). Germline-derived CDR1 and CDR2 are SGHAT and FQNNGV. There are 12 residues in the CDR3. Trimming removed 7 bases at V and 2 bases at J, with 9 bases between. CDR3 DNA: TGTGCCAGCACACAGGGAACCTACGAGCAGTACTTC. Amino acid sequence: CASTQGTYEQYF.

In its sample, this clonotype was seen many times. The rearrangement uses TRBV27 and TRBJ1-2; possibly TRBD1 for D (6 bases). The germline CDR1 and CDR2 sequences are MNHEY and SMNVEV (reference sequence). V was trimmed by 5 bases and J by 4 bases, leaving 14 bases between them. This CDR3 is 14 amino acids long. CDR3 in DNA: TGTGCCAGCAGTCACGGACAGCCCTTCTATGGCTACACCTTC. It encodes CASSHGQPFYGYTF.

This chain uses TRBV10-3 with TRBJ2-7, with D possibly being TRBD1 or TRBD2 (7 bases each). Trimming stripped 4 bases from V and 0 bases from J, with 13 bases between. The CDR3 contains 15 residues. CDR1 and CDR2 from the germline V gene are ENHRY and SYGVKD. This CDR3 reads CAISGGGTDSYEQYF. CDR3 bases: TGTGCCATCAGTGGGGGGGGGACAGACTCCTACGAGCAGTACTTC.

This clonotype has ten or more counts. V usage is TRBV29-1 and J usage is TRBJ2-1, with 8 bases identical to TRBD1. The junction had 3 bases not matched to a gene; V was cut back by 7 bases and J by 4 bases. The CDR3 is 12 amino acids. Per germline, CDR1 SQVTM and CDR2 ANQGSEA. CDR3 in amino acids: CSGWTGYNEQFF. The CDR3 coding sequence is TGCAGCGGCTGGACAGGGTACAATGAGCAGTTCTTC.

The rearrangement uses TRBV10-2 and TRBJ2-7, with a tentative D call TRBD2 (5 bases). From germline, CDR1 is WSHSY and CDR2 SAAADI. V was shortened by 0 bases and J by 5 bases, with 14 bases between the two germline ends. The CDR3 sequence is 15 residues long. The CDR3 region is CASSESLALSNEQYF. CDR3 DNA: TGCGCCAGCAGTGAGTCCCTAGCATTATCCAACGAGCAGTACTTC.

This clonotype was seen only a few times. This chain links TRBV19 with TRBJ2-1, with 10 bases fitting TRBD2. Germline CDR1 reads LNHDA; CDR2 reads SQIVND (reference sequence). V was pared by 9 bases and J by 4 bases, with 6 bases of the junction left unmatched. The length of the CDR3 is 14 residues. The CDR3, as DNA: TGTGCCAGCAGAAGCGGGGGGGCTTACAATGAGCAGTTCTTC. Amino acid sequence: CASRSGGAYNEQFF.

This clonotype was found many times. The gene calls are TRBV7-9 and TRBJ1-1; D is ambiguous. V was pared by 1 base and J by 3 bases, with 15 bases between. This CDR3 is 16 amino acids long. Germline loops: CDR1 SEHNR, CDR2 FQNEAQ (reference sequence). In nucleotides, the CDR3 is TGTGCCAGCAGCTTAGATGGCAGGATCTTCGACACTGAAGCTTTCTTT. Its protein product is CASSLDGRIFDTEAFF.

This clonotype showed up many times. The CDR3 coding sequence is TGTGCCAGCAGTGGGGGACAGACGAGCTACGAGCAGTACTTC. Translation gives CASSGGQTSYEQYF. The chain has TRBV2 and TRBJ2-7, with TRBD1 matching over 7 bases. Trimming removed 4 bases from V and 3 bases from J; junction bases left unmatched: 6. CDR1 is SNHLY, CDR2 FYNNEI, per germline. The CDR3 has 14 residues.

CDR3 in DNA: TGTGCCAGCAGCGTTATGGGGACAGGGCTCTCTACCGTGACCCAGTACTTC. It translates to CASSVMGTGLSTVTQYF. The chain is built from TRBV7-2 and TRBJ2-5; 9 positions agree with TRBD1. The germline gives CDR1 SGHTA, CDR2 FQGNSA. The ends lost 5 bases at V and 7 bases at J; junction bases unmatched: 17. This CDR3 region has 17 residues.

Notes on this clonotype: A much larger clone differs from this one at a single base, so this may be a read error. V usage is TRBV20-1 and J usage is TRBJ2-1; D is uncertain. The V end lost 6 bases, the J end lost 2 bases, and 11 bases lay between the germline ends. Germline values: CDR1 DFQATT, CDR2 SNEGSKA (reference sequence). The CDR3 contains 13 residues. The CDR3 protein is CSAVRVTYNEQFF. For the CDR3, the DNA is TGCAGTGCCGTCAGAGTAACCTACAATGAGCAGTTCTTC.

The chain employs TRBV9 and TRBJ2-2, with TRBD2 as a possible D gene (6 bases). V lost 3 bases and J 0 bases, leaving 12 bases between the germline ends. The CDR3 contains 16 residues. CDR1 and CDR2 (germline): SGDLS, YYNGEE. The CDR3: CASSDEPGANTGELFF. As DNA, the CDR3 is TGTGCCAGCAGCGATGAGCCGGGAGCGAACACCGGGGAGCTGTTTTTT.

There are many counts of this clonotype. V gene TRBV20-1 combines with J gene TRBJ2-7, with D maybe TRBD2 (5 bases). CDR3 length equals 11 residues. The germline V and J ends were trimmed by 7 bases and 5 bases, with 12 bases remaining between them. Per germline, CDR1 DFQATT and CDR2 SNEGSKA (reference sequence). The CDR3 region is CSVREFDEQYF. In DNA form, the CDR3 reads TGCAGTGTGAGGGAGTTCGACGAGCAGTACTTC.

At least ten counts were recorded for this clonotype. This rearrangement joins TRBV6-5 to TRBJ2-6; the D is unclear. V was shortened by 2 bases and J by 2 bases, with 4 bases between the two germline ends. Germline loops: CDR1 MNHEY, CDR2 SVGAGI. The CDR3 consists of 14 residues. CDR3 coding DNA: TGTGCCAGCAGTTACAGGGCTGGGGCCAACGTCCTGACTTTC. Protein sequence: CASSYRAGANVLTF.

In this sample, this clonotype turned up many times. V gene TRBV6-1 combines with J gene TRBJ2-7, with D unclear. This CDR3 has 13 amino acids. Trimming took off 6 bases at V and 1 base at J, with 10 bases between the two ends. Germline CDR1 is MNHNS and CDR2 is SASEGT. CDR3 region: CASSLSISYEQYF. The CDR3 DNA is TGTGCCAGCAGCCTCTCCATATCCTACGAGCAGTACTTC.

About this clonotype: At one of its ends the junction is not consistent with the germline gene, which may arise from a read error. V is TRBV7-7 and J is TRBJ2-1, with TRBD2 matching 8 bases. CDR3 length: 15 amino acids. Germline-derived CDR1 and CDR2 are SSHAT and FNYEAQ (reference sequence). CDR3 DNA: TGTGCTAGCAGCTTGGGACTAGTTCCTCAGAATGAGCAGTTCTTC. Translating it yields CASSLGLVPQNEQFF.

This clonotype has just a few counts. The chain recombines TRBV7-6 with TRBJ1-1; D is possibly TRBD1 (6 bases). Germline values: CDR1 SGHVS, CDR2 FNYEAQ. Trimming pared 5 bases from V and 6 bases from J, leaving 13 bases between. The CDR3 consists of 13 residues. The CDR3 loop is CASSPNRVSEAFF. The CDR3 coding sequence is TGTGCCAGCAGCCCAAACAGGGTGTCTGAAGCTTTCTTT. The full variable domain, completed using reference TRBV7-6 and TRBJ1-1, is GAGVSQSPRYKVTKRGQDVALRCDPISGHVSLYWYRQALGQGPEFLTYFNYEAQQDKSGLPNDRFSAERPEGSISTLTIQRTEQRDSAMYRCASSPNRVSEAFFGQGTRLTVV.

This clonotype was counted ten times or more. The CDR3 DNA reads as TGTGCCAGCAGCCCCGTGACTGAGGGTACGCAGTATTTT. Its protein is CASSPVTEGTQYF. The chain links TRBV7-6 to TRBJ2-3, with a weak D call TRBD2 (5 bases). The CDR3 totals 13 residues. Germline V gene sequence: CDR1 SGHVS, CDR2 FNYEAQ. V lost 5 bases and J lost 8, with 14 bases in between.

The chain uses TRBV4-3 and TRBJ2-1, with D uncertain. The V end lost 0 bases, the J end lost 5 bases, and 11 bases lay between the germline ends. Germline CDR1 and CDR2: LGHNA and YSLEER. The CDR3 has 15 amino acids. CDR3 protein: CASSQEAGVNNEQFF. DNA for the CDR3: TGCGCCAGCAGCCAAGAGGCCGGAGTTAACAATGAGCAGTTCTTC.